This TCR beta chain was captured in a study of T cells in Graves' hyperthyroidism and ophthalmopathy. General study results and limits: Blood also showed most of the thyroid clonotypes that were expanded above 0.001. The model foresaw ophthalmopathy a median around 6.8 months prior to onset.

Details on this clonotype: Antigen unknown.

Exclusion of a patient resulted from uncontrolled infection, other autoimmune disease, pregnancy or lactation. Clinicians diagnosed patients from clinical symptoms, serum thyroxine and TRAb, thyroid ultrasound and orbital computed tomography. Amplification targeted TCR beta CDR3 regions from RNA transcripts. The HTBI set primed first-round TCR CDR3 RT-PCR. TCRdb reprocessed the multiplex PCR reads via MiXCR and lists one record per CDR3 protein. The profile shows about 500,000 distinct CDR3 sequences, 46% of them singletons. V lost 3 bases, J lost 0 bases, and 11 bases lay in between. Germline V gene sequence: CDR1 MDHEN, CDR2 SYDVKM. The CDR3 extends over 15 amino acids.

The sample was peripheral blood or thyroid tissue (not recorded which). The receptor was derived from an adult woman with Graves' disease, either hyperthyroidism or ophthalmopathy (not recorded which). The V call is TRBV28, the J call TRBJ2-5; D perhaps matches TRBD1 (5 bases). The CDR3 loop reads CASSLPRAYQETQYF. The CDR3 DNA reads TGTGCCAGCAGTTTGCCCAGGGCCTACCAAGAGACCCAGTACTTC.